Sequencing of this TCR beta chain was carried out in a study of CD4 T cells in relation to SARS-CoV-2 and coronaviruses. Some clones are missing from TCRdb's copy, which holds only in-frame ones; the method was immunoSEQ multiplex PCR. The sample contains some 16,000 clones, roughly 72% of which appear only once. With regard to this clone: Its target is not known.

CDR1 and CDR2 from the germline V gene are MGHRA and YSYEKL. V lost 2 bases and J lost 1; bases outside the gene matches: 6. The length of the CDR3 is 17 residues. Unexposed donor CD4+ T cells date from about 2011-2018, before the COVID-19 pandemic. The cells were cultured for 10 days before CD4+ T cells were isolated. The origin of this receptor is a human donor in good health. The material sequenced was CD4+ T cells from PBMCs, cultured in vitro. This chain joins TRBV4-1 and TRBJ2-5, with 11 nucleotides matching TRBD2. This CDR3 is CASSQLSGRAVQETQYF. The CDR3 nucleotides read TGCGCCAGCAGCCAACTTAGCGGGAGGGCCGTCCAAGAGACCCAGTACTTC.